A selection of T cell receptor beta chains follows, all from one sample in a study of blood T cell repertoires in COVID-19. This table comes from immunoSEQ multiplex PCR, and its TCRdb copy is limited to in-frame clones, with some not included. Of about 270,000 clones listed, around 83% were seen once; the top ten hold roughly 5.7%. Sequenced sample: peripheral blood. All receptors come from a man older than 75 with acute or convalescent COVID-19. CDR3s include the opening cysteine and the closing phenylalanine or tryptophan. A D gene is named only where the DNA matches it firmly. The size of a clone is reported for some rows only, either as once, few or many, or as a class for expanded clones.

D gene: TRBD1; J gene: TRBJ1-2; V gene: TRBV5-1; clone size: -; CDR3 protein: CASSPMDREYGYTF; CDR3 DNA: TGCGCCAGCAGCCCCATGGACAGGGAATATGGCTACACCTTC
D gene: TRBD1; J gene: TRBJ2-7; V gene: TRBV5-1; clone size: -; CDR3 protein: CASTLQGQGSYEQYF; CDR3 DNA: TGCGCCAGCACCCTACAGGGACAGGGTTCTTACGAGCAGTACTTC
D gene: TRBD2; J gene: TRBJ2-7; V gene: TRBV5-1; clone size: -; CDR3 protein: CASSQGLAGPYEQYF; CDR3 DNA: TGCGCCAGCAGCCAAGGACTAGCGGGACCCTACGAGCAGTACTTC
D gene: TRBD1; J gene: TRBJ2-5; V gene: TRBV28; clone size: -; CDR3 protein: CASSPHRGRETQYF; CDR3 DNA: TGTGCCAGCAGTCCCCACAGGGGCAGGGAGACCCAGTACTTC
D gene: TRBD1; J gene: TRBJ2-2; V gene: TRBV10-3; clone size: few; CDR3 protein: CAIGTGFGELFF; CDR3 DNA: TGTGCCATCGGGACAGGGTTCGGGGAGCTGTTTTTT
D gene: TRBD1; J gene: TRBJ1-5; V gene: TRBV5-6; clone size: -; CDR3 protein: CASTYRGANQPQHF; CDR3 DNA: TGTGCCAGCACCTACAGGGGGGCCAATCAGCCCCAGCATTTT
D gene: TRBD1; J gene: TRBJ2-7; V gene: TRBV11-2; clone size: -; CDR3 protein: CASSEGTDYEQYF; CDR3 DNA: TGTGCCAGCAGCGAAGGGACAGACTACGAGCAGTACTTC
D gene: TRBD1; J gene: TRBJ1-2; V gene: TRBV30; clone size: -; CDR3 protein: CASYHSGGAGYTF; CDR3 DNA: TGTGCCAGTTATCATTCAGGGGGCGCGGGCTACACCTTC
D gene: TRBD2; J gene: TRBJ2-1; V gene: TRBV2; clone size: -; CDR3 protein: CASHKLASGSAYNEQFF; CDR3 DNA: TGTGCCAGCCACAAGCTGGCTAGCGGGAGCGCTTACAATGAGCAGTTCTTC
D gene: TRBD1; J gene: TRBJ2-1; V gene: TRBV10-1; clone size: -; CDR3 protein: CASSSGTGVYNEQFF; CDR3 DNA: TGCGCCAGCAGCTCCGGGACAGGGGTATACAATGAGCAGTTCTTC
D gene: -; J gene: TRBJ1-1; V gene: TRBV24-1; clone size: -; CDR3 protein: CATMGHQNTEAFF; CDR3 DNA: TGTGCCACCATGGGACACCAGAACACTGAAGCTTTCTTT
D gene: TRBD2; J gene: TRBJ2-1; V gene: TRBV5-1; clone size: -; CDR3 protein: CASSLALTSGSNEQFF; CDR3 DNA: TGCGCCAGCAGCTTGGCCTTGACTAGCGGGAGCAATGAGCAGTTCTTC
D gene: TRBD1; J gene: TRBJ1-4; V gene: TRBV5-1; clone size: -; CDR3 protein: CASTSQGAGEKLFF; CDR3 DNA: TGCGCCAGCACCTCACAGGGGGCAGGTGAAAAACTGTTTTTT
D gene: TRBD1; J gene: TRBJ1-3; V gene: TRBV28; clone size: few; CDR3 protein: CASIQTGENTIYF; CDR3 DNA: TGTGCCAGCATTCAGACAGGGGAAAACACCATATATTTT
D gene: TRBD1; J gene: TRBJ2-2; V gene: TRBV7-3; clone size: -; CDR3 protein: CASRKPGQGLTGELFF; CDR3 DNA: TGTGCCAGCAGAAAACCGGGACAGGGCTTAACCGGGGAGCTGTTTTTT
D gene: TRBD2; J gene: TRBJ2-7; V gene: TRBV5-4; clone size: -; CDR3 protein: CASSPGLAQTYEQYF; CDR3 DNA: TGTGCCAGCAGCCCTGGACTAGCGCAAACCTACGAGCAGTACTTC
D gene: -; J gene: TRBJ2-1; V gene: TRBV5-1; clone size: -; CDR3 protein: CASSLEQGAYNEQFF; CDR3 DNA: TGCGCCAGCAGCTTGGAACAGGGAGCCTACAATGAGCAGTTCTTC
D gene: -; J gene: TRBJ1-2; V gene: TRBV6-5; clone size: once; CDR3 protein: CASSSNNYGYTF; CDR3 DNA: TGTGCCAGCAGTTCAAATAACTATGGCTACACCTTC
D gene: TRBD2; J gene: TRBJ2-1; V gene: TRBV6-6; clone size: -; CDR3 protein: CATRDSGSWDNEQFF; CDR3 DNA: TGTGCCACAAGAGATAGCGGGAGTTGGGACAATGAGCAGTTCTTC
D gene: -; J gene: TRBJ1-3; V gene: TRBV5-6; clone size: -; CDR3 protein: CASSLADGNTIYF; CDR3 DNA: TGTGCCAGCAGCTTAGCGGACGGAAACACCATATATTTT
D gene: -; J gene: TRBJ2-1; V gene: TRBV9; clone size: -; CDR3 protein: CASRGGESYNEQFF; CDR3 DNA: TGTGCCAGCAGAGGAGGGGAGTCCTACAATGAGCAGTTCTTC
D gene: TRBD1; J gene: TRBJ2-7; V gene: TRBV2; clone size: -; CDR3 protein: CASGRQGVPYEQYF; CDR3 DNA: TGTGCCAGCGGCCGACAGGGGGTCCCCTACGAGCAGTACTTC
D gene: -; J gene: TRBJ2-7; V gene: TRBV11-2; clone size: -; CDR3 protein: CASSLRAVNEQYF; CDR3 DNA: TGTGCCAGCAGCTTGCGGGCGGTAAACGAGCAGTACTTC
D gene: -; J gene: TRBJ2-5; V gene: TRBV5-6; clone size: -; CDR3 protein: CASSPGLPGPQETQYF; CDR3 DNA: TGTGCCAGCAGCCCTGGACTACCAGGCCCCCAAGAGACCCAGTACTTC
D gene: TRBD1; J gene: TRBJ2-1; V gene: TRBV27; clone size: -; CDR3 protein: CASRGDRGRYEQFF; CDR3 DNA: TGTGCCAGCAGAGGGGACAGGGGAAGGTATGAGCAGTTCTTC
D gene: TRBD1; J gene: TRBJ2-7; V gene: TRBV6-5; clone size: -; CDR3 protein: CASGDRGDHEQYF; CDR3 DNA: TGTGCCAGCGGGGACAGGGGAGACCACGAGCAGTACTTC
D gene: TRBD1; J gene: TRBJ2-1; V gene: TRBV28; clone size: -; CDR3 protein: CASSPPSGTGTNEQFF; CDR3 DNA: TGTGCCAGCAGCCCCCCTTCCGGGACAGGGACAAATGAGCAGTTCTTC
D gene: TRBD2; J gene: TRBJ2-1; V gene: TRBV11-2; clone size: -; CDR3 protein: CASRLAGFPGNEQFF; CDR3 DNA: TGTGCCAGCAGACTAGCGGGATTTCCCGGCAATGAGCAGTTCTTC
D gene: TRBD2; J gene: TRBJ2-1; V gene: TRBV5-1; clone size: -; CDR3 protein: CASSTSGLAGYNEQFF; CDR3 DNA: TGCGCCAGCAGCACCTCAGGACTAGCGGGGTACAATGAGCAGTTCTTC
D gene: TRBD2; J gene: TRBJ2-5; V gene: TRBV30; clone size: -; CDR3 protein: CAWRNGRGGETQYF; CDR3 DNA: TGTGCCTGGAGAAACGGACGGGGAGGGGAGACCCAGTACTTC
D gene: TRBD2; J gene: TRBJ2-2; V gene: TRBV11-2; clone size: -; CDR3 protein: CASSLSGPLNTGELFF; CDR3 DNA: TGTGCCAGCAGCCTTAGCGGGCCCCTGAACACCGGGGAGCTGTTTTTT
D gene: TRBD2; J gene: TRBJ2-7; V gene: TRBV2; clone size: -; CDR3 protein: CASRIGLAGSEQYF; CDR3 DNA: TGTGCCAGCAGGATTGGACTAGCGGGCTCCGAGCAGTACTTC
D gene: TRBD2; J gene: TRBJ2-1; V gene: TRBV7-2; clone size: few; CDR3 protein: CASSVSGGATEQFF; CDR3 DNA: TGTGCCAGCAGCGTTAGCGGGGGGGCGACTGAGCAGTTCTTC
D gene: TRBD1; J gene: TRBJ2-7; V gene: TRBV5-4; clone size: -; CDR3 protein: CASSFWTGNYEQYF; CDR3 DNA: TGTGCCAGCAGCTTCTGGACAGGGAACTACGAGCAGTACTTC
D gene: -; J gene: TRBJ2-3; V gene: TRBV6-5; clone size: -; CDR3 protein: CASRASRADTQYF; CDR3 DNA: TGTGCCAGCAGAGCTAGTCGTGCAGATACGCAGTATTTT
D gene: TRBD2; J gene: TRBJ2-1; V gene: TRBV15; clone size: -; CDR3 protein: CATSRVFTSGATYNEQFF; CDR3 DNA: TGTGCCACCAGCAGAGTCTTTACTAGCGGGGCCACCTACAATGAGCAGTTCTTC
D gene: -; J gene: TRBJ1-2; V gene: TRBV7-9; clone size: -; CDR3 protein: CASKTEASYGYTF; CDR3 DNA: TGTGCCAGCAAGACAGAAGCTAGCTATGGCTACACCTTC
D gene: TRBD1; J gene: TRBJ2-7; V gene: TRBV5-5; clone size: -; CDR3 protein: CASSLEDRGLEQYF; CDR3 DNA: TGTGCCAGCAGCTTGGAAGACAGGGGGCTCGAGCAGTACTTC
D gene: -; J gene: TRBJ1-2; V gene: TRBV28; clone size: -; CDR3 protein: CASSFRGGPVLGYGYTF; CDR3 DNA: TGTGCCAGCAGTTTTAGAGGGGGACCCGTCCTTGGCTATGGCTACACCTTC
D gene: -; J gene: TRBJ2-5; V gene: TRBV14; clone size: -; CDR3 protein: CASSQGLAETQYF; CDR3 DNA: TGTGCCAGCAGCCAAGGACTGGCGGAGACCCAGTACTTC
D gene: -; J gene: TRBJ1-1; V gene: TRBV5-1; clone size: -; CDR3 protein: CASSLGQGWTEAFF; CDR3 DNA: TGCGCCAGCAGCTTGGGTCAGGGGTGGACTGAAGCTTTCTTT
D gene: -; J gene: TRBJ2-3; V gene: TRBV19; clone size: once; CDR3 protein: CASSIGGSSTDTQYF; CDR3 DNA: TGTGCCAGTAGTATAGGCGGGTCTAGCACAGATACGCAGTATTTT
D gene: -; J gene: TRBJ2-1; V gene: TRBV24-1; clone size: -; CDR3 protein: CATSGTLGINEQFF; CDR3 DNA: TGTGCCACCTCCGGGACATTAGGAATCAATGAGCAGTTCTTC
D gene: -; J gene: TRBJ1-1; V gene: TRBV3-1/TRBV3-2; clone size: -; CDR3 protein: CASSQTGLRTEAFF; CDR3 DNA: TGTGCCAGCAGCCAAACAGGGCTACGCACTGAAGCTTTCTTT
D gene: -; J gene: TRBJ2-3; V gene: TRBV2; clone size: -; CDR3 protein: CASSETSEGTQYF; CDR3 DNA: TGTGCCAGCAGTGAGACCTCGGAGGGTACGCAGTATTTT
D gene: -; J gene: TRBJ1-1; V gene: TRBV5-6; clone size: -; CDR3 protein: CASSFGRQNTEAFF; CDR3 DNA: TGTGCCAGCAGCTTCGGCAGGCAGAACACTGAAGCTTTCTTT
D gene: TRBD1; J gene: TRBJ1-5; V gene: TRBV5-4; clone size: -; CDR3 protein: CASSAGTGDQPQHF; CDR3 DNA: TGTGCCAGCAGCGCCGGGACAGGGGATCAGCCCCAGCATTTT
D gene: TRBD1; J gene: TRBJ2-1; V gene: TRBV29-1; clone size: many; CDR3 protein: CSVDPYLTGGEENEQFF; CDR3 DNA: TGCAGCGTTGACCCGTACCTGACAGGGGGCGAGGAAAATGAGCAGTTCTTC
D gene: TRBD2; J gene: TRBJ2-3; V gene: TRBV29-1; clone size: -; CDR3 protein: CSVETSGGTDTQYF; CDR3 DNA: TGCAGCGTTGAAACTAGCGGGGGAACAGATACGCAGTATTTT
D gene: TRBD2; J gene: TRBJ2-5; V gene: TRBV5-1; clone size: -; CDR3 protein: CASSSGTSSGGVETQYF; CDR3 DNA: TGCGCCAGCAGCTCGGGGACCTCTAGCGGGGGGGTAGAGACCCAGTACTTC